This T cell receptor beta chain is from a study of CD8+ T cells in alopecia areata. Study context: Treated patients were dosed with oral tofacitinib, taking 5 to 10 mg twice daily. General study findings and limits: Tofacitinib did not eliminate many expanded lesional clones from scalp or blood.

As for treatment: oral pan-JAK inhibitor, 5-10 mg twice daily. Peripheral blood, together with lesional scalp punch biopsies, was collected from alopecia areata patients. Germline V gene lookup returns CDR1 SQVTM and CDR2 ANQGSEA. The CDR3 covers 12 residues. Trimming removed 4 bases at V and 6 bases at J, with 12 bases between. cDNA serving as the sequencing template came from extracted, reverse transcribed RNA. Clones were read by immunoSEQ multiplex PCR, and TCRdb kept only the in-frame ones, dropping some. The table shows fewer than 350,000 clones, with roughly 60% occurring only once. A single count supports this clone. Antigen specificity is unknown.

The origin of this receptor is a human donor with alopecia areata. V and J are TRBV29-1 and TRBJ1-2, with D possibly matching TRBD1 (6 bases). The sequencing used CD4+ T cells sorted from blood, collected at week 24, from a patient treated with tofacitinib. For the CDR3, the DNA is TGCAGCGTTGGATTAGGGGGTCATGGCTACACCTTC. Translated, it gives CSVGLGGHGYTF.